This note documents a single T cell receptor (beta chain) sequence. Its antigen is as yet unknown. The data were taken from a study of vaccination effects on CD4 cells after COVID-19. In the study overall: Specimens were obtained from a couple of convalescent patients 16 days and one week prior to vaccination.

Produced via immunoSEQ multiplex PCR; TCRdb's table is partial and in-frame only. The sample lists approximately 29,000 clones; about two thirds were seen once. Findings of the study overall: Marked clonal contraction was seen in infection- and vaccine-induced clones late after vaccination.

Expansion with viral peptide pools was applied to antigen-specific CD4+ T cells by the ViraFEST assay prior to sequencing. Culturing for more than 9 days preceded CD4+ T cell isolation. Their SARS-CoV-2 infection, verified by PCR, occurred between March and December 2020. Half-medium replacement with IL-2 medium occurred on days 3 and 7. Germline-derived CDR1 and CDR2 are SGHRS and YFSETQ. The ends were cut back, 5 bases at V and 6 bases at J, with 17 bases in the middle. This CDR3 region has 14 residues. Here the sequenced sample was CD4+ T cells from PBMCs cultured with a peptide pool, taken before COVID-19 vaccination. The rearrangement uses TRBV5-1 and TRBJ1-1; D gene ambiguous. This receptor was taken from a human donor who had a prior SARS-CoV-2 infection. The CDR3 sequence is CASRNIIGGSEAFF. As DNA, the CDR3 is TGCGCCAGCAGGAATATAATAGGAGGCTCTGAAGCTTTCTTT.